The subject of this entry is one T cell receptor (beta chain). Its antigen is unidentified. This sample was included in a study of T cell responses to AZD1222 COVID-19 vaccine. Study-wide results and limits: The donors showed a predominance of white British ancestry and of females, with possible underestimation of clonal diversity. Across the whole spike, CD4 TCRs peaked at regions 160-218 and 743-854.

Second doses were pooled across both intervals (about 4 or about 12 weeks). Method: immunoSEQ multiplex PCR; TCRdb's copy keeps in-frame clones and lacks some. Of around 120,000 clones in the sample, approximately 94% were seen once. The sample was peripheral blood, taken 28 days after the second AZD1222 dose. The sequence was collected from an adult who received the AZD1222 COVID-19 vaccine.

CDR3: CASSPGGGNTIYF. The CDR3 region has the DNA TGTGCCAGCAGCCCCGGGGGCGGAAACACCATATATTTT. V gene TRBV5-6 combines with J gene TRBJ1-3, with D possibly TRBD1 on 6 matching bases. From germline, CDR1 is SGHDT and CDR2 YYEEEE. CDR3 size: 13 residues. Deletions cut 4 bases from V and 4 bases from J, with 9 bases between.